This TCR beta chain is from a study of tumor-infiltrating lymphocytes in localized non-small cell lung cancer. Concerning this clone: Its cognate antigen is unknown.

Germline V lookup: CDR1 WNHNN, CDR2 SYGVQD (reference sequence). This CDR3 has 13 amino acids. The V end lost 0 bases, the J end lost 7 bases, and 10 bases lay between the germline ends. General study results and limits: Compared with uninvolved lung, tumors showed higher T cell infiltration by TCRbeta sequencing.

Sequenced by immunoSEQ multiplex PCR; TCRdb stores in-frame clones only, minus some. The sample has just over 14,000 clones, roughly 79% seen once; the top ten hold approximately 2.6%. The source material was lung tumor tissue. The receptor comes from a human donor with non-small cell lung cancer. The chain links TRBV10-1 to TRBJ2-7; no clear D. The DNA for the CDR3 is TGCGCCAGCAGTGAGTCGATTTCTAGGGAGCAGTACTTC. This encodes CASSESISREQYF.